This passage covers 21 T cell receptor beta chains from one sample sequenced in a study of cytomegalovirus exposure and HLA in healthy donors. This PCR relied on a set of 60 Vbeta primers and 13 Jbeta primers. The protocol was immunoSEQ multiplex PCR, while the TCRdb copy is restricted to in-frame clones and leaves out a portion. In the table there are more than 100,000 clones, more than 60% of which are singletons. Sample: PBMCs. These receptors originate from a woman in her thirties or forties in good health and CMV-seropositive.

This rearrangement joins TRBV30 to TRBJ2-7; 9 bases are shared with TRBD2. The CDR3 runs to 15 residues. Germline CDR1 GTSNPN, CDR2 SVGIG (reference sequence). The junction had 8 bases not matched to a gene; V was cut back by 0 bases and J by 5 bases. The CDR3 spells CAWSVSAGGPHEQYF. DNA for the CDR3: TGTGCCTGGAGTGTATCGGCGGGAGGGCCACACGAGCAGTACTTC.

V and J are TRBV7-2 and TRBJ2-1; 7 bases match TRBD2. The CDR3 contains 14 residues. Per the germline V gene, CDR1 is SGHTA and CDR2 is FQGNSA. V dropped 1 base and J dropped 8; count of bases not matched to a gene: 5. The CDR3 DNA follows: TGTGCCAGCAGCTTAGATTTAGGGAGGGATGAGCAGTTCTTC. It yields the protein CASSLDLGRDEQFF. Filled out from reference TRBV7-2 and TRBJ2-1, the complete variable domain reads GAGVSQSPSNKVTEKGKDVELRCDPISGHTALYWYRQSLGQGLEFLIYFQGNSAPDKSGLPSDRFSAERTGGSVSTLTIQRTQQEDSAVYLCASSLDLGRDEQFFGPGTRLTVL.

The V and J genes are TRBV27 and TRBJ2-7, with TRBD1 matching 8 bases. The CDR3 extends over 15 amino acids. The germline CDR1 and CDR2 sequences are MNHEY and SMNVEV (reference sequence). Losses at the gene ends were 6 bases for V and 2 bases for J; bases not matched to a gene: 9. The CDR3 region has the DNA TGTGCCAGCAGCCCTTCAACAGGGGGTACCTACGAGCAGTACTTC. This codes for CASSPSTGGTYEQYF.

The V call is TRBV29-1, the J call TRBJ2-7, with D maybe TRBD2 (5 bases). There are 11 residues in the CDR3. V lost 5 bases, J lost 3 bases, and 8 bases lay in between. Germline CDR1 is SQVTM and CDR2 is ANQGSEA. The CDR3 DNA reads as TGCAGCGTTACTCGGGACTACGAGCAGTACTTC. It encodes CSVTRDYEQYF.

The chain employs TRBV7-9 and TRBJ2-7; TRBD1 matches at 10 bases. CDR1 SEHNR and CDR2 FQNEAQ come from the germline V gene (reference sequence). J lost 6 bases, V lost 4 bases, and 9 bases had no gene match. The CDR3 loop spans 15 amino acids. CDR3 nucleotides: TGTGCCAGCAGCTCGCGACAGGGGGCAAGCTCCGAGCAGTACTTC. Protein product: CASSSRQGASSEQYF.

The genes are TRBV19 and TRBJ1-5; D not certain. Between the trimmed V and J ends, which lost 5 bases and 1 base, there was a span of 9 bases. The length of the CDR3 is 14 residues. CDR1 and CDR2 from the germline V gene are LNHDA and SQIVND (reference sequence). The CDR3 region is CASSGSWSNQPQHF. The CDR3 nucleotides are TGTGCCAGTAGTGGCTCATGGAGCAATCAGCCCCAGCATTTT.

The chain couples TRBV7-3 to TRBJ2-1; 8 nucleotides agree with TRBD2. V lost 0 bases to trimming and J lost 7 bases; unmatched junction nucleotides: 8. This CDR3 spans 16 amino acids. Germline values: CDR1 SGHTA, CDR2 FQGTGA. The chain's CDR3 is CASSLTPSGSRNEQFF. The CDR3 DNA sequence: TGTGCCAGCAGCTTAACGCCCAGCGGGAGCCGGAATGAGCAGTTCTTC.

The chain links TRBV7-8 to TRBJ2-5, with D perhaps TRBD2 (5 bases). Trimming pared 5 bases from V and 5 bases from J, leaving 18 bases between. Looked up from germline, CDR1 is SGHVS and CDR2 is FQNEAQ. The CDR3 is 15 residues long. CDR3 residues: CASSGVGLSGETQYF. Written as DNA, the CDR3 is TGTGCCAGCAGCGGTGTTGGGCTTTCGGGGGAGACCCAGTACTTC.

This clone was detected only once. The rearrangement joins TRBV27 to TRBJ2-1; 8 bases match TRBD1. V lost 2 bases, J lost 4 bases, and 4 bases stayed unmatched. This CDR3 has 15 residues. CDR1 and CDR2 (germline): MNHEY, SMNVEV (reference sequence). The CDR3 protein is CASSLIRGLYNEQFF. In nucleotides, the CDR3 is TGTGCCAGCAGTTTAATCAGGGGGCTATACAATGAGCAGTTCTTC.

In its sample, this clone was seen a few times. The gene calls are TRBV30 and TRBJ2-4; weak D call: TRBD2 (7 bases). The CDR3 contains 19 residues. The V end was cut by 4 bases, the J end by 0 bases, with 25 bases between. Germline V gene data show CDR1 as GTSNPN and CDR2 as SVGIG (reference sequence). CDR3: CAWNQFTAGQTLAKNIQYF. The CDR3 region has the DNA TGTGCCTGGAATCAATTTACAGCGGGACAAACCCTAGCCAAAAACATTCAGTACTTC. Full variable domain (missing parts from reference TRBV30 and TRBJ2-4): SQTIHQWPATLVQPVGSPLSLECTVEGTSNPNLYWYRQAAGRGLQLLFYSVGIGQISSEVPQNLSASRPQDRQFILSSKKLLLSDSGFYLCAWNQFTAGQTLAKNIQYFGAGTRLSVL.

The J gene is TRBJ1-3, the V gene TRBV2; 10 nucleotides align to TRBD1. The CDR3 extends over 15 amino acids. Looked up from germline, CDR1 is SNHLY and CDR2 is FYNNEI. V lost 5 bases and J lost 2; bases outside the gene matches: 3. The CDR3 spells CASSWDRGAGNTIYF. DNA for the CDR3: TGTGCCAGCAGTTGGGACAGGGGAGCTGGAAACACCATATATTTT.

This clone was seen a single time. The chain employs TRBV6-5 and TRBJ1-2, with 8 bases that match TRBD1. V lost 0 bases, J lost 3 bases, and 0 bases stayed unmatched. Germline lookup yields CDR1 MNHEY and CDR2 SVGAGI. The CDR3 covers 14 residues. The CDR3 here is CASSYSTGDYGYTF. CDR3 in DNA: TGTGCCAGCAGTTACTCGACAGGGGACTATGGCTACACCTTC.

The CDR3 sequence: CSVEGTATNYGYTF. The CDR3 DNA is TGCAGCGTTGAAGGGACAGCAACTAACTATGGCTACACCTTC. The chain links TRBV29-1 to TRBJ1-2; possible D gene TRBD1, 6 bases. V lost 1 base and J lost 0, with 9 bases in between. The CDR3 has 14 residues. CDR1 is SQVTM, CDR2 ANQGSEA, per germline.

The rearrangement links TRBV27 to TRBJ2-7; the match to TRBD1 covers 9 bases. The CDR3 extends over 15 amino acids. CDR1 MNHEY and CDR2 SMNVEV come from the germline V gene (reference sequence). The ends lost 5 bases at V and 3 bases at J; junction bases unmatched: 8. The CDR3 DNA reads TGTGCCAGCAGTCTTACAGGGGGCATCTTCTACGAGCAGTACTTC. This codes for CASSLTGGIFYEQYF.

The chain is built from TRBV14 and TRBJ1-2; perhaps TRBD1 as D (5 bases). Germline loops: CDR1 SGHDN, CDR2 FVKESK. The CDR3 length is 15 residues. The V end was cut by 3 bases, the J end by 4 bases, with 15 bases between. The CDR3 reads CASSHGRGYGYGYTF. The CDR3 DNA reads TGTGCCAGCAGCCACGGGAGGGGTTATGGCTATGGCTACACCTTC.

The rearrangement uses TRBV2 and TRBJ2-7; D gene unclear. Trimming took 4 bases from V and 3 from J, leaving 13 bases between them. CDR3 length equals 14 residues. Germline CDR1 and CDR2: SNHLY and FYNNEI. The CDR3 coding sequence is TGTGCCAGCAGTGTCCCCCCTAGGCACTACGAGCAGTACTTC. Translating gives CASSVPPRHYEQYF.

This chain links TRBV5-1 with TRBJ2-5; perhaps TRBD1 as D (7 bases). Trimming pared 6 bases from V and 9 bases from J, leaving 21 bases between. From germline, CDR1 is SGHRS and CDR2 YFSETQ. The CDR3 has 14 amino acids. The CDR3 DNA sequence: TGCGCCAGCACCCCGGAGGGGGCAGGGGATGCCCAGTACTTC. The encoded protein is CASTPEGAGDAQYF.

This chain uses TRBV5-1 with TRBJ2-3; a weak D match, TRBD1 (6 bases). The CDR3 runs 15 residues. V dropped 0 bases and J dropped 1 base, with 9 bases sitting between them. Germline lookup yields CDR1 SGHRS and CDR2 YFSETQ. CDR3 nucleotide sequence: TGCGCCAGCAGCTTGGAGAACAGGGGCACAGATACGCAGTATTTT. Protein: CASSLENRGTDTQYF. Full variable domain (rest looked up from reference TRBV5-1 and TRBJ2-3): KAGVTQTPRYLIKTRGQQVTLSCSPISGHRSVSWYQQTPGQGLQFLFEYFSETQRNKGNFPGRFSGRQFSNSRSEMNVSTLELGDSALYLCASSLENRGTDTQYFGPGTRLTVL.

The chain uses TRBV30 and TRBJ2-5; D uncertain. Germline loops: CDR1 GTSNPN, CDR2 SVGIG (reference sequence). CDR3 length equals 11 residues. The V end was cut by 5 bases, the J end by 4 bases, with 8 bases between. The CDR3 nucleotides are TGTGCCTGGGCGGTACGAGAGACCCAGTACTTC. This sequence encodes CAWAVRETQYF.

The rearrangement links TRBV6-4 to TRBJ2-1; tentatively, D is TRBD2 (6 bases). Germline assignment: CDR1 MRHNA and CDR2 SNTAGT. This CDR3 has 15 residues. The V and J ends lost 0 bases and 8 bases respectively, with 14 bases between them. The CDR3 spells CASSDSGGVAHEQFF. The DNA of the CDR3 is TGTGCCAGCAGTGACTCGGGCGGGGTGGCACATGAGCAGTTCTTC.

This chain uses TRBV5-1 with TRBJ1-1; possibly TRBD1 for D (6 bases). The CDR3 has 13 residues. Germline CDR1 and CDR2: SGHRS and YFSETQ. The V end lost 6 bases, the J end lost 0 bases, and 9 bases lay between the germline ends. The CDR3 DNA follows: TGCGCCAGCACCCGGACAGTGAACACTGAAGCTTTCTTT. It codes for CASTRTVNTEAFF.